A single TCR beta chain is shown here with its context. The V gene's germline CDR1 is SGHVS and CDR2 FQNEAQ. V was cut by 2 bases and J by 5 bases, with 9 bases left in between. The CDR3 loop spans 13 amino acids. The sample is drawn from a study of blood T cell repertoires in COVID-19. Sequencing used immunoSEQ multiplex PCR; TCRdb keeps in-frame clones, though not all of them. The data hold more than 150,000 clones, with 80% to 90% observed a single time. This TCR was sampled from a man in his sixties with acute or convalescent COVID-19. The V and J genes are TRBV7-8 and TRBJ2-5, with a tentative D call TRBD2 (5 bases). The sequencing input was peripheral blood. The CDR3 loop is CASSLRPGETQYF. Here the CDR3 DNA reads TGTGCCAGCAGCTTACGACCGGGGGAGACCCAGTACTTC.